This T cell receptor (beta chain) was identified during a study of T cell responses to AZD1222 COVID-19 vaccine (TCRdb year 2021). Context from the whole study: AZD1222 recipients whose second dose came at about 4 weeks and those whose second dose came at about 12 weeks were combined into one group, since spike-specific TCR depth and breadth did not differ between the two schedules. TCR sequencing was performed for about 240 trial participants, of whom some 200 were given two doses of AZD1222 and 26 were given two doses of MenACWY control vaccine. Trial participants were enrolled into age subgroups of 18-55, 56-69 and 70-plus years, which contained about 150, 28 and 57 TCR-sequenced participants, respectively.

Comment on this clone: No cognate antigen has been identified for it. Qualities for individual bases were not recorded, and no much larger clone is one base off.

The paper's findings and limits, for the study overall: Reportedly, almost half of the unique spike-specific TCRs recognized epitopes lying outside the regions that are mutated in the B.1.351 and B.1.1.7 variants. Because no day 14 peak-response samples were available, repertoires were characterized only after the peak T cell response. Most participants were white British and females outnumbered males, and the authors suggested that clonal diversity may have been underestimated. Only a handful of AZD1222 recipients were SARS-CoV-2 seropositive at baseline, limiting conclusions about previously exposed vaccinees. A significant rise in spike-specific TCR breadth and depth was observed after two AZD1222 doses relative to day 0 and relative to MenACWY recipients. The vaccine-associated CD4 TCRs covered the entire spike protein, and the dominant responses fell in regions 160-218 and 743-854. In the small 56-69-year group, the increase in depth fell short of significance, most likely because of low power.

Based on the germline V gene, the CDR1 and CDR2 sequences are SGHTS and YDEGEE. The CDR3 measures 16 amino acids from cysteine to phenylalanine. Only the CDR3 DNA stays, 48 bases, in frame from base 1. The junction shows trimming of 3 bases on V and 1 base on J, plus 13 bases between the germline ends. The time point label for this specimen denotes: baseline before first vaccination. Vaccinee samples came from UK trials COV001 and COV002, including a single-blind randomized controlled phase 2/3 trial of AZD1222 (ChAdOx1 nCoV-19) in healthy adults. For TCRbeta chain sequencing, PBMC samples from trial participants were taken at day 0 and at day 28 after the second dose. The CDR3 regions of human TCRbeta chains were analyzed by immunosequencing. The paper's processing steps were these. TCRs in the repertoires were matched against a reference library of SARS-CoV-2-specific TCRs that had been generated with the MIRA antigen-specificity platform. Breadth meant the fraction of unique TCRs that were SARS-CoV-2-associated, whereas depth meant the fraction of total T cells that were SARS-CoV-2-associated. Using the MIRA data, each spike-specific TCR was assigned both to the spike region to which the TCR was reactive and to a CD4 or CD8 class. Log10-transformed breadth and depth values were compared by one-way ANOVA with Sidak's multiple comparisons tests. This is the immuneACCESS table as TCRdb keeps it, with only in-frame sequences that have V and J called. A part of the clones is gone; compared with another copy, unresolved V genes explain less than half, and the rest is unexplained. V, J and clone size are those of that table, while D and trimming were read from the DNA. Counted in this sample were over 65,000 clones; approximately 82% of them appeared once. The ten largest clones take up 20% to 25% of the sample.

This sequence originates from an adult in good health. Here the sequenced sample was peripheral blood, taken on day 0 of AZD1222 vaccination. The V and J segments used are TRBV5-8 and TRBJ2-2, with no confident D gene call. The DNA is TGTGCCAGCAGCTCGTCGTCTTTGGGGAACACCGGGGAGCTGTTTTTT. Translated, it gives CASSSSSLGNTGELFF.